This entry concerns a single TCR beta chain. Its antigen remains unknown. Some second doses came at about 4 weeks and others at about 12 weeks; these were pooled. This sample is drawn from a study of T cell responses to AZD1222 COVID-19 vaccine. Method: immunoSEQ multiplex PCR; TCRdb's copy keeps in-frame clones and lacks some. The sample has fewer than 200,000 clones; 94% are singletons. General observations from the study: As reported, nearly half of all spike-specific TCRs target variant regions that are unmutated. After two AZD1222 doses, spike-specific TCR breadth and depth rose versus day 0. Clonal diversity may have been underestimated, and the donors were mostly white British, with more females than males.

Germline V gives CDR1 SGHTA, CDR2 FQGTGA. The CDR3 has 15 residues. Trimming left V 1 base short and J 6 bases short, with 15 bases between. Sequenced material: peripheral blood, taken 28 days after the second AZD1222 dose. The J gene is TRBJ1-1, the V gene TRBV7-3; D call uncertain. The sequence was obtained from an adult who received the AZD1222 COVID-19 vaccine. CDR3 coding DNA: TGTGCCAGCAGCTTAAGTCTTGCCAGGCGCGCTGAAGCTTTCTTT. Encoded protein: CASSLSLARRAEAFF. Drawing the rest from reference TRBV7-3 and TRBJ1-1, the complete variable domain is GAGVSQTPSNKVTEKGKYVELRCDPISGHTALYWYRQSLGQGPEFLIYFQGTGAADDSGLPNDRFFAVRPEGSVSTLKIQRTERGDSAVYLCASSLSLARRAEAFFGQGTRLTVV.